This T cell receptor beta chain derives from a study of control samples from healthy donors and cancer patients. Assay used: immunoSEQ multiplex PCR; TCRdb lists only in-frame clones, some missing. The data show more than 15,000 clones, around 90% seen once. Germline CDR1 is KGHSH and CDR2 is LQKENI. With 0 bases removed from V and 0 bases from J, the gap between germline ends came to 12 bases. The CDR3 totals 16 residues. This clone was picked up one time. The sequencing sample was made of PBMCs. This clonotype was obtained from an older woman with head and neck cancer. The rearrangement joins TRBV18 to TRBJ2-7; D not certain. CDR3 loop: CASSPPITRSSYEQYF. CDR3 DNA: TGTGCCAGCTCACCACCTATTACCAGGAGCTCCTACGAGCAGTACTTC.